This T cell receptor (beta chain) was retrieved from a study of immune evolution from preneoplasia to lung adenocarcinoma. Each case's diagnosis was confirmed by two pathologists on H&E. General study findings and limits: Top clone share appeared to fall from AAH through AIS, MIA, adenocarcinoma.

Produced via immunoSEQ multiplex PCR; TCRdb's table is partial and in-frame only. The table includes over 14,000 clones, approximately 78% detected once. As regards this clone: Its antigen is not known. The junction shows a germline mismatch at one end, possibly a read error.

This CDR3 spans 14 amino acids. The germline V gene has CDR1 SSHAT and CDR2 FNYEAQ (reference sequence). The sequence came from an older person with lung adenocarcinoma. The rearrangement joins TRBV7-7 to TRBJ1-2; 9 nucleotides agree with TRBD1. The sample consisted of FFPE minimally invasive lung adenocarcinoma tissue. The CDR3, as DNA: TGTGCTAGCAGCCTCAGGACAGGGGCGGTTGGCTACACCTTC. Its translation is CASSLRTGAVGYTF.